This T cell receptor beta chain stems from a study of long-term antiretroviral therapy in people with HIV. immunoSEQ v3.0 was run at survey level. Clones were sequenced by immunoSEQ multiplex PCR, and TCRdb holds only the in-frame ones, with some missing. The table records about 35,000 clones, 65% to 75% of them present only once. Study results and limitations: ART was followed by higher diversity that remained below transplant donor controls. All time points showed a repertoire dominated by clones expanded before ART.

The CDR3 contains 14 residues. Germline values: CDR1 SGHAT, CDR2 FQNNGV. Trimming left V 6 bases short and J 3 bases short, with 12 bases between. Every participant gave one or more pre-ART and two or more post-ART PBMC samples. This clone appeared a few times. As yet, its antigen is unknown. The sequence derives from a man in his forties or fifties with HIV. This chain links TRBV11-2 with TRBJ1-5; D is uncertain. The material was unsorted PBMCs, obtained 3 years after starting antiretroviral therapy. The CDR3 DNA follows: TGTGCCAGCAGTTCCGACATGCCCAATCAGCCCCAGCATTTT. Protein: CASSSDMPNQPQHF.